The 28 T cell receptor beta chains listed next were all sequenced from one sample in a study of spatial heterogeneity in lung cancer (dated by TCRdb to between 2019 and 2020). The sample's time point label, decoded: sample taken at primary tumor resection. TCR sequencing used whole RNA extracted from tumor and nontumor lung tissue, or from cryopreserved PBMC samples, without cell sorting. Library preparation employed 5' RACE. Sequencing was performed on a NextSeq 500. Using fastp at Q25 and MiXCR, TCRdb reprocessed the public reads and kept productive beta chains. When rows share a CDR3 protein, they turn into one entry using the most common DNA and genes. The sample table contains about 45,000 distinct CDR3 sequences; only one count was recorded for roughly 7% of them. Of the sample, roughly 45% is held by the ten largest clones. Here the sequenced sample was PBMCs, taken at surgery. The receptor source for this set is a female donor with early-stage non-small cell lung cancer.

This clonotype was counted a few times. The chain combines TRBV7-2 with TRBJ2-5; perhaps TRBD1 as D (5 bases). Trimming removed 5 bases from V and 5 bases from J, with 18 bases in between. This CDR3 is 15 amino acids long. In germline, CDR1 is SGHTA, CDR2 FQGNSA. The CDR3 coding sequence is TGTGCCAGCAGCCGCAGCAGGGTTCTACCGGAGACCCAGTACTTC. This encodes CASSRSRVLPETQYF.

In its sample, this clonotype was seen many times. The rearrangement uses TRBV2 and TRBJ2-7; the match to TRBD2 covers 11 bases. Losses at the gene ends were 4 bases for V and 7 bases for J; bases not matched to a gene: 9. CDR3 length: 15 amino acids. Germline V gene lookup returns CDR1 SNHLY and CDR2 FYNNEI. This CDR3 is CASSATSGGIVEQYF. Here the CDR3 DNA reads TGTGCCAGCAGTGCAACTAGCGGGGGTATCGTGGAGCAGTACTTC.

The V and J genes are TRBV4-1 and TRBJ2-7, with TRBD1 identical over 8 bases. V lost 0 bases to trimming and J lost 2 bases; unmatched junction nucleotides: 12. CDR3 length: 18 amino acids. Germline V gene lookup returns CDR1 MGHRA and CDR2 YSYEKL. CDR3: CASSQDLGDRGGPYEQYF. The CDR3 nucleotides read TGCGCCAGCAGCCAAGATCTTGGAGACAGGGGAGGCCCCTACGAGCAGTACTTC.

This clonotype was seen repeatedly, ten times or more. The chain carries TRBV11-2 and TRBJ2-3, with 14 bases matching TRBD2. In germline, CDR1 is SGHAT, CDR2 FQNNGV. The CDR3 is 18 amino acids. The V gene end was trimmed by 3 bases and the J gene end by 6 bases; junction bases not matched to a gene: 11. The CDR3 loop is CASSFPRLAGGSGDTQYF. CDR3 sequence (DNA): TGTGCCAGCAGCTTTCCCCGACTAGCGGGGGGGTCCGGGGATACGCAGTATTTT.

The chain couples TRBV4-3 to TRBJ1-1, with a weak D call TRBD1 (5 bases). Trimming removed 3 bases from V and 0 bases from J, with 8 bases in between. The length of the CDR3 is 14 residues. Germline V CDR1 and CDR2: LGHNA, YSLEER. CDR3 sequence (DNA): TGCGCCAGCAGCCACTGGGGGTTGAACACTGAAGCTTTCTTT. Translation: CASSHWGLNTEAFF.

This clonotype has a handful of counts. This sequence joins TRBV19 and TRBJ2-5; D gene ambiguous. The germline V and J ends were trimmed by 6 bases and 0 bases, with 5 bases remaining between them. Germline V lookup: CDR1 LNHDA, CDR2 SQIVND (reference sequence). The length of the CDR3 is 12 residues. CDR3 region: CASRSYQETQYF. CDR3 nucleotides: TGTGCCAGTAGATCTTACCAAGAGACCCAGTACTTC.

The V and J genes are TRBV12-3 or TRBV12-4 and TRBJ2-3; D unresolved. This CDR3 has 16 residues. V shed 1 base and J shed 5 bases, with 16 bases lying between them. This CDR3 reads CASSLGGSGVGDTQYF. The CDR3 DNA reads as TGTGCCAGCAGTTTAGGCGGTTCCGGCGTTGGAGATACGCAGTATTTT.

This clonotype was seen a handful of times. V is TRBV6-2 or TRBV6-3 and J is TRBJ1-1; a possible D gene is TRBD1 (6 bases). V shed 6 bases and J shed 4 bases, with 15 bases lying between them. The CDR3 runs 14 residues. Germline CDR1 MNHEY, CDR2 SVGEGT. CDR3 bases: TGTGCCAGCAGCCGACAGGTACAGTTCACTGAAGCTTTCTTT. Its translation: CASSRQVQFTEAFF.

The V gene is TRBV20-1, the J gene TRBJ2-2; the match to TRBD2 covers 9 bases. This CDR3 region has 17 residues. In germline, CDR1 is DFQATT, CDR2 SNEGSKA (reference sequence). V lost 3 bases to trimming and J lost 4 bases; unmatched junction nucleotides: 12. The CDR3: CSASVPRLAAITGELFF. Here the CDR3 DNA reads TGCAGTGCTAGCGTCCCAAGACTAGCGGCGATCACCGGGGAGCTGTTTTTT.

This clonotype was seen ten or more times. This rearrangement joins TRBV7-2 to TRBJ2-3; D remains unclear. The germline gives CDR1 SGHTA, CDR2 FQGNSA. The length of the CDR3 is 12 residues. Trimming removed 5 bases from V and 2 bases from J, with 5 bases in between. CDR3 DNA sequence: TGTGCCAGCAGCCGGGTCACAGATACGCAGTATTTT. This gives the protein CASSRVTDTQYF.

This chain joins TRBV5-4 and TRBJ2-3, with D perhaps matching TRBD2 (5 bases). Trimming shortened V by 4 bases and J by 1 base, and 16 bases separated the two germline ends. The CDR3 spans 16 residues. Germline-derived CDR1 and CDR2 are SGHNT and YYREEE (reference sequence). CDR3 DNA: TGTGCCAGCAGCGGAAACCTAGGGAGTGGCACAGATACGCAGTATTTT. Its protein is CASSGNLGSGTDTQYF.

This clonotype occurred many times. The chain combines TRBV7-9 with TRBJ2-7, with D possibly matching TRBD2 (7 bases). Germline-derived CDR1 and CDR2 are SEHNR and FQNEAQ (reference sequence). V dropped 5 bases and J dropped 5 bases, with 16 bases sitting between them. CDR3 length: 14 amino acids. The CDR3: CASSPGAGEDEQYF. Written as DNA, the CDR3 is TGTGCCAGCAGCCCGGGGGCGGGGGAGGACGAGCAGTACTTC.

This clonotype was found many times. The chain joins TRBV6-2 or TRBV6-3 to TRBJ1-1, with D hard to call. Between the trimmed V and J ends, which lost 5 bases and 5 bases, there was a span of 9 bases. Germline V gene lookup returns CDR1 MNHEY and CDR2 SVGEGT. There are 12 residues in the CDR3. In DNA, the CDR3 is TGTGCCAGCAGTCGCCCCAGGACTGAAGCTTTCTTT. This sequence encodes CASSRPRTEAFF.

This clonotype was counted ten times or more. The chain has TRBV12-3 or TRBV12-4 and TRBJ1-3; no definite D call. With 7 bases removed from V and 1 base from J, the gap between germline ends came to 8 bases. This CDR3 is built from 13 residues. In nucleotides, the CDR3 is TGTGCCAGCACCCGGGCTTCTGGAAACACCATATATTTT. Amino acids: CASTRASGNTIYF.

The V call is TRBV18, the J call TRBJ1-4; D might be TRBD1 (5 bases). Germline CDR1 and CDR2: KGHSH and LQKENI. CDR3 size: 14 residues. Trimming shortened V by 2 bases and J by 4 bases, and 8 bases separated the two germline ends. The CDR3: CASSPARGNEKLFF. In DNA form, the CDR3 reads TGTGCCAGCTCACCAGCGAGGGGTAATGAAAAACTGTTTTTT.

This clonotype has ten or more counts. This chain links TRBV12-3 or TRBV12-4 with TRBJ2-3; D is ambiguous. With 7 bases removed from V and 1 base from J, the gap between germline ends came to 9 bases. The CDR3 has 13 residues. This chain's CDR3 is CASTRSGTDTQYF. The CDR3 DNA is TGTGCCAGCACTCGGTCGGGCACAGATACGCAGTATTTT.

This clonotype has at least ten counts. V and J are TRBV12-3 or TRBV12-4 and TRBJ1-1; D remains ambiguous. The CDR3 is 13 amino acids. Trimming left V 5 bases short and J 6 bases short, with 13 bases between. The CDR3 reads CASSPAEEPEAFF. In DNA form, the CDR3 reads TGTGCCAGCAGTCCCGCGGAGGAGCCTGAAGCTTTCTTT.

This rearrangement joins TRBV7-3 to TRBJ2-5; D unclear. The germline CDR1 and CDR2 sequences are SGHTA and FQGTGA. Trimming shortened V by 0 bases and J by 1 base, and 3 bases separated the two germline ends. CDR3 size: 13 residues. CDR3 amino acids: CASSLTFQETQYF. Written as DNA, the CDR3 is TGTGCCAGCAGCTTAACTTTCCAAGAGACCCAGTACTTC.

V and J are TRBV10-3 and TRBJ2-7, with D perhaps TRBD1 (6 bases). The V and J ends lost 3 bases and 3 bases respectively, with 15 bases between them. CDR3 size: 15 residues. From germline, CDR1 is ENHRY and CDR2 SYGVKD. CDR3: CAISDPTGTIYEQYF. The CDR3 DNA follows: TGTGCCATCAGTGACCCGACAGGAACGATCTACGAGCAGTACTTC.

This clonotype was detected many times. This chain links TRBV5-1 with TRBJ2-5; 9 positions match TRBD2. CDR1 and CDR2 from the germline V gene are SGHRS and YFSETQ. The CDR3 is 16 amino acids. Trimming at V came to 0 bases and at J to 4 bases, leaving 7 bases not matched to a gene. The DNA for the CDR3 is TGCGCCAGCAGCTTGGTTGTCGGACTAGCGATAGAGACCCAGTACTTC. Its protein product is CASSLVVGLAIETQYF.

The chain couples TRBV12-5 to TRBJ1-6; 8 nucleotides match TRBD1. This CDR3 has 18 residues. Trimming cost V 0 bases and J 0 bases; bases outside gene matches: 4. Germline V gene lookup returns CDR1 LGHNT and CDR2 FRNRAP. The CDR3 loop is CASGLVPGTGSYNSPLHF. The CDR3 nucleotides read TGTGCTAGTGGTTTGGTACCCGGGACAGGCTCCTATAATTCACCCCTCCACTTT.

This clonotype was counted ten times or more. This chain uses TRBV12-3 or TRBV12-4 with TRBJ2-2; D gene ambiguous. The V end was cut by 3 bases, the J end by 0 bases, with 5 bases between. CDR3 length: 14 amino acids. The CDR3 sequence is CASSLNPNTGELFF. The CDR3 bases are TGTGCCAGCAGTTTGAACCCGAACACCGGGGAGCTGTTTTTT.

This clonotype was observed a handful of times. The chain couples TRBV20-1 to TRBJ2-7; D is possibly TRBD2 (5 bases). CDR1 is DFQATT and CDR2 is SNEGSKA in the germline V gene (reference sequence). Trimming shortened V by 5 bases and J by 2 bases, and 10 bases separated the two germline ends. The CDR3 has 12 amino acids. Here the CDR3 DNA reads TGCAGTGCTTTTCCCGGGGCCTACGAGCAGTACTTC. Protein product: CSAFPGAYEQYF.

This clonotype occurred many times. The chain recombines TRBV6-2 or TRBV6-3 with TRBJ1-1; possibly TRBD1 for D (5 bases). The ends were cut back, 2 bases at V and 1 base at J, with 5 bases in the middle. The germline CDR1 and CDR2 sequences are MNHEY and SVGEGT. The CDR3 has 13 residues. The CDR3 DNA is TGTGCCAGCAGTTACGACAGGAACACTGAAGCTTTCTTT. Its translation: CASSYDRNTEAFF.

Ten or more counts support this clonotype. The chain couples TRBV29-1 to TRBJ2-7; the D is unclear. The V gene's germline CDR1 is SQVTM and CDR2 ANQGSEA. There are 13 residues in the CDR3. Trimming removed 3 bases from V and 3 bases from J, with 12 bases in between. CDR3 coding DNA: TGCAGCGTTGATGGATCCACCCGCTACGAGCAGTACTTC. This codes for CSVDGSTRYEQYF.

At least ten counts were recorded for this clonotype. This chain joins TRBV12-3 or TRBV12-4 and TRBJ2-7; D tentatively fits TRBD1 or TRBD2 (6 bases each). Trimming left V 6 bases short and J 3 bases short, with 18 bases between. CDR3 size: 15 residues. CDR3 region: CASRPGAGAVYEQYF. The CDR3 nucleotides read TGTGCCAGCAGACCGGGGGCAGGGGCTGTCTACGAGCAGTACTTC.

This clonotype was seen a few times. The chain employs TRBV10-3 and TRBJ2-3; no definite D call. Germline CDR1 reads ENHRY; CDR2 reads SYGVKD. This CDR3 is built from 15 residues. V shed 4 bases and J shed 1 base, with 12 bases lying between them. DNA of the CDR3: TGTGCCATCAGTGGGCAGATCTCAGGCACAGATACGCAGTATTTT. Its protein is CAISGQISGTDTQYF.

This clonotype was observed many times. The V call is TRBV14, the J call TRBJ2-7; no reliable D call. The CDR3 is 13 residues long. Per germline, CDR1 SGHDN and CDR2 FVKESK. Trimming took 3 bases from V and 9 from J, leaving 15 bases between them. As DNA, the CDR3 is TGTGCCAGCAGCCATTCAGCCTTCCAAGGGCAGTACTTC. Translating it yields CASSHSAFQGQYF.